The 20 T cell receptor beta chains listed next were all sequenced from one sample in a study of glioma-infiltrating T cells. TCR alpha and beta CDR3 regions were amplified from RNA using iRepertoire nested multiplex PCR. MiXCR, run by TCRdb on the multiplex PCR reads, gives a single entry per CDR3 protein. The repertoire holds more than 350,000 distinct CDR3 sequences, with 41% as singletons. Specimen: glioma tissue, nonneoplastic brain tissue, or PBMCs (not recorded which). The receptors originated from a human donor with low-grade glioma or glioblastoma, undergoing nonglioma brain surgery, or in good health (not recorded which).

The chain uses TRBV5-1 and TRBJ2-3; the D gene is possibly TRBD2 (6 bases). CDR3 size: 16 residues. The V end lost 4 bases, the J end lost 4 bases, and 19 bases lay between the germline ends. The germline gives CDR1 SGHRS, CDR2 YFSETQ. In nucleotides, the CDR3 is TGCGCCAGCAGCCCTATCATAGCGGTGGGGGCAGATACGCAGTATTTT. It translates to CASSPIIAVGADTQYF.

Concerning this clonotype: A clone one base away is much larger, so this may be a read error. The chain has TRBV6-1 and TRBJ2-5, with D perhaps given as TRBD1 or TRBD2 (6 bases each). The V gene lost 6 bases and the J gene lost 7 bases, with 18 bases spanning the gap. The CDR3 spans 14 residues. CDR1 and CDR2 (germline): MNHNS, SASEGT. As DNA, the CDR3 is TGTGCCAGCAGCCCGGGGGCGTTTACGGGGACCCAGTACTTC. As protein: CASSPGAFTGTQYF.

In this sample, this clonotype turned up a few times. V usage is TRBV6-4 and J usage is TRBJ1-3; D not certain. The CDR3 runs 13 residues. Between the trimmed V and J ends, which lost 4 bases and 0 bases, there was a span of 4 bases. Germline loops: CDR1 MRHNA, CDR2 SNTAGT. The CDR3 is CASSANSGNTIYF. The CDR3 DNA reads TGTGCCAGCAGTGCTAACTCTGGAAACACCATATATTTT.

Comments on this clonotype: This may come from a read error, since a much larger clone is one base off. The chain employs TRBV6-1 and TRBJ2-7; 10 bases align to TRBD2. The V gene's germline CDR1 is MNHNS and CDR2 SASEGT. The CDR3 consists of 16 residues. CDR3 in amino acids: CASGEAPSGSVYEQYF. The CDR3 DNA sequence: TGTGCCAGCGGTGAAGCCCCTAGCGGGAGTGTGTACGAGCAGTACTTC.

This clonotype has more than one count but fewer than ten. The chain uses TRBV14 and TRBJ2-2, with D possibly matching TRBD2 (5 bases). CDR1 is SGHDN and CDR2 is FVKESK in the germline V gene. This CDR3 comprises 12 residues. V was clipped by 4 bases and J by 7 bases, with 7 bases between them. Here the CDR3 DNA reads TGTGCCAGCAGCCCCCGGGGCGGGGAGCTGTTTTTT. It is translated as CASSPRGGELFF.

This clonotype was observed many times. The chain joins TRBV27 to TRBJ1-1, with 8 bases lining up with TRBD1. Germline V gene data show CDR1 as MNHEY and CDR2 as SMNVEV (reference sequence). The CDR3 contains 15 residues. Losses at the gene ends were 7 bases for V and 2 bases for J; bases not matched to a gene: 9. DNA for the CDR3: TGTGCCAGCACCCCGGACAGGGCTGGAAACACTGAAGCTTTCTTT. This encodes CASTPDRAGNTEAFF.

DNA for the CDR3: TGTGCCAGCAAACAGGGAGAAGCGGGAGGCTCCTACGAGCAGTACTTC. It codes for CASKQGEAGGSYEQYF. The V gene is TRBV3-1, the J gene TRBJ2-7; 9 bases agree with TRBD2. J lost 0 bases, V lost 7 bases, and 10 bases had no gene match. The CDR3 runs to 16 residues. The germline V gene encodes CDR1 LGHDT and CDR2 YNNKEL (reference sequence).

This chain connects TRBV4-1 to TRBJ1-6; no clear D gene. Deletions cut 0 bases from V and 0 bases from J, with 21 bases between. CDR3 length: 21 residues. The germline V gene has CDR1 MGHRA and CDR2 YSYEKL. CDR3 bases: TGCGCCAGCAGCCAAGAGGAAAAGGTCCTACTCTCAAGCTCCTATAATTCACCCCTCCACTTT. It encodes CASSQEEKVLLSSSYNSPLHF.

This clonotype showed up just once. The chain joins TRBV28 to TRBJ2-2; TRBD2 matches at 7 bases. The CDR3 covers 18 residues. The V gene's germline CDR1 is MDHEN and CDR2 SYDVKM. Unmatched junction bases numbered 17, after V lost 6 bases and J lost 4 bases. CDR3 sequence (DNA): TGTGCCAGCAGCCATCCCCTTAGGGAGGGTGGGGTCACCGGGGAGCTGTTTTTT. Protein sequence: CASSHPLREGGVTGELFF.

This clonotype was observed a handful of times. The chain carries TRBV10-3 and TRBJ2-7, with 13 bases fitting TRBD2. Germline V gene sequence: CDR1 ENHRY, CDR2 SYGVKD. After removal of 4 bases from V and 4 bases from J, the junction contained 1 base not matched to a gene. The CDR3 runs 14 residues. CDR3 region: CAISGTSGSYEQYF. The CDR3 DNA sequence: TGTGCCATCAGTGGGACTAGCGGGAGTTACGAGCAGTACTTC.

V is TRBV5-1 and J is TRBJ2-3, with unresolved D. This CDR3 is 16 amino acids long. V was clipped by 0 bases and J by 1 base, with 12 bases between them. Germline V gives CDR1 SGHRS, CDR2 YFSETQ. CDR3 in amino acids: CASSLGGSHGTDTQYF. As DNA, the CDR3 is TGCGCCAGCAGCTTGGGAGGCAGTCACGGCACAGATACGCAGTATTTT.

About this clonotype: This could be a read error, since a much larger clone is one nucleotide away. The gene calls are TRBV6-6 and TRBJ2-7; possibly TRBD1 for D (6 bases). This CDR3 region has 15 residues. From germline, CDR1 is MNHNY and CDR2 SVGAGI (reference sequence). The CDR3 DNA reads as TGTGCCAGCAGTTACGGGCAGGGGACGTCCTTCGAGCAGTACTTC. It yields the protein CASSYGQGTSFEQYF.

This clonotype was seen at least ten times. The chain combines TRBV7-2 with TRBJ2-7, with unresolved D. The germline CDR1 and CDR2 sequences are SGHTA and FQGNSA. The CDR3 length is 13 residues. Trimming removed 0 bases from V and 7 bases from J, with 10 bases in between. CDR3 loop: CASSLAGGWEQYF. Written as DNA, the CDR3 is TGTGCCAGCAGCTTAGCAGGTGGTTGGGAGCAGTACTTC.

On this clonotype: A junction boundary mismatches the germline segment, possibly from a read error. The V and J genes are TRBV20-1 and TRBJ1-1; D is unresolved. Germline CDR1 reads DFQATT; CDR2 reads SNEGSKA (reference sequence). The CDR3 totals 14 residues. DNA for the CDR3: TGCAGTCCTAGGGAAAGGAGGTCTTTTACTGAAGCTTTCTTT. Translated: CSPRERRSFTEAFF.

V is TRBV28 and J is TRBJ2-4, with D perhaps matching TRBD1 (6 bases). The CDR3 is 14 residues long. V was cut by 9 bases and J by 1 base, with 13 bases left in between. Germline V gives CDR1 MDHEN, CDR2 SYDVKM. The CDR3 sequence is CARSRDKAKNIQYF. In DNA form, the CDR3 reads TGTGCCAGGAGTCGGGACAAGGCCAAAAACATTCAGTACTTC. The whole variable domain, filled in from reference TRBV28 and TRBJ2-4, reads DVKVTQSSRYLVKRTGEKVFLECVQDMDHENMFWYRQDPGLGLRLIYFSYDVKMKEKGDIPEGYSVSREKKERFSLILESASTNQTSMYLCARSRDKAKNIQYFGAGTRLSVL.

The chain is built from TRBV10-3 and TRBJ2-7, with D maybe TRBD2 (5 bases). Germline V gene sequence: CDR1 ENHRY, CDR2 SYGVKD. This CDR3 is 15 amino acids long. Trimming cost V 0 bases and J 3 bases, with 12 bases left between them. The CDR3 nucleotides are TGTGCCATCAGTGAGTCGCTAGCACGGGTCTACGAGCAGTACTTC. Amino acid sequence: CAISESLARVYEQYF.

At least ten counts were recorded for this clonotype. The rearrangement links TRBV6-2 or TRBV6-3 to TRBJ2-7; possibly TRBD2 for D (6 bases). Looked up from germline, CDR1 is MNHEY and CDR2 is SVGEGT. With 3 bases removed from V and 3 bases from J, the gap between germline ends came to 12 bases. This CDR3 comprises 14 residues. The CDR3: CASSYSGAHYEQYF. For the CDR3, the DNA is TGTGCCAGCAGTTATTCGGGAGCACACTACGAGCAGTACTTC.

This sequence joins TRBV15 and TRBJ2-7, with a weak D call TRBD2 (5 bases). CDR3 length: 14 amino acids. Germline loops: CDR1 LNHNV, CDR2 YYDKDF (reference sequence). Trimming shortened V by 5 bases and J by 3 bases, and 14 bases separated the two germline ends. The CDR3 loop is CATSGGLTSYEQYF. The DNA of the CDR3 is TGTGCCACCAGCGGAGGACTGACGAGCTACGAGCAGTACTTC. Based on the CDR3 plus reference TRBV15 and TRBJ2-7, the full variable domain is DAMVIQNPRYQVTQFGKPVTLSCSQTLNHNVMYWYQQKSSQAPKLLFHYYDKDFNNEADTPDNFQSRRPNTSFCFLDIRSPGLGDTAMYLCATSGGLTSYEQYFGPGTRLTVT.

This clonotype appeared many times. This chain connects TRBV27 to TRBJ2-1, with TRBD1 as a possible D gene (5 bases). This CDR3 has 12 amino acids. CDR1 and CDR2 from the germline V gene are MNHEY and SMNVEV (reference sequence). The V end lost 8 bases, the J end lost 14 bases, and 19 bases lay between the germline ends. Here the CDR3 DNA reads TGTGCCAGCCAGGGTAGGATGGGGTACGAGTTCTTC. This sequence encodes CASQGRMGYEFF.

The chain combines TRBV27 with TRBJ2-1; TRBD2 matches at 10 bases. The CDR3 length is 18 residues. V was pared by 5 bases and J by 8 bases, with 18 bases of the junction left unmatched. Germline V CDR1 and CDR2: MNHEY, SMNVEV (reference sequence). The CDR3 DNA follows: TGTGCCAGCAGTCTAAACCCTCGGCTAGCGGGAGAGCGCGATGAGCAGTTCTTC. This encodes CASSLNPRLAGERDEQFF.